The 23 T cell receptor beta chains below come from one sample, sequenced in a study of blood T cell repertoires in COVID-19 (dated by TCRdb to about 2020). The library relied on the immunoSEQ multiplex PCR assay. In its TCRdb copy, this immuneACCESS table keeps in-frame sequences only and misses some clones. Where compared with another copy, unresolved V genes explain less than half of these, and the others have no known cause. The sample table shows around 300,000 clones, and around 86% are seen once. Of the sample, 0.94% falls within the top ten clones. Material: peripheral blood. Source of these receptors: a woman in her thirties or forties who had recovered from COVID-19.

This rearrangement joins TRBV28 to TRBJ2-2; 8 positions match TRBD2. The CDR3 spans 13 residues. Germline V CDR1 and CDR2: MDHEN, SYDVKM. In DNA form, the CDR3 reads TGTGCAGGTAGCGGGGCCGGCACCGGGGAGCTGTTTTTT. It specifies CAGSGAGTGELFF.

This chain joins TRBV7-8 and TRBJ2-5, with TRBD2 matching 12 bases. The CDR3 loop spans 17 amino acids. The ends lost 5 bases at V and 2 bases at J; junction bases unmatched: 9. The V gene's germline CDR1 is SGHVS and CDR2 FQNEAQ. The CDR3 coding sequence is TGTGCCAGCAGCCCTTCGTACGGACTAGCGGGACAAGAGACCCAGTACTTC. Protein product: CASSPSYGLAGQETQYF.

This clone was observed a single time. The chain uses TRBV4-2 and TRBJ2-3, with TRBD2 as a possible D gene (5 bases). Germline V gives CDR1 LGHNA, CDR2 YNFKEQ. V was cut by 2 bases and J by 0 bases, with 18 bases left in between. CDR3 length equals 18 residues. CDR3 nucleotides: TGTGCCAGCAGCCAAAGCAGAGGGATCTTAACTAGCACAGATACGCAGTATTTT. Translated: CASSQSRGILTSTDTQYF.

Here the CDR3 DNA reads TGCGCCAGCAGCCCCCCCCAGGGCGTCTACGAGCAGTACTTC. It specifies CASSPPQGVYEQYF. The chain recombines TRBV5-1 with TRBJ2-7, with D perhaps TRBD1 (5 bases). Trimming stripped 4 bases from V and 3 bases from J, with 14 bases between. This CDR3 is built from 14 residues. Germline V gene sequence: CDR1 SGHRS, CDR2 YFSETQ.

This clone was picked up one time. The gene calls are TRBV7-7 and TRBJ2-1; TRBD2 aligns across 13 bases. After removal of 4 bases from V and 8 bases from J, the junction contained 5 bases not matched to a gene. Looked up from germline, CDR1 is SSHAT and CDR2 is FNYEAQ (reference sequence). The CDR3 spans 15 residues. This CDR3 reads CASSSGLAGVDEQFF. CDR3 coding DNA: TGTGCCAGCAGCTCAGGACTAGCGGGAGTCGATGAGCAGTTCTTC.

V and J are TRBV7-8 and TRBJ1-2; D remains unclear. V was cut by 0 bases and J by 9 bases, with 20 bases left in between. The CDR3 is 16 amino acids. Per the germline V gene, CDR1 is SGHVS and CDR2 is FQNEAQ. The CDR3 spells CASSLARGGTAMSYTF. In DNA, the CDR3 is TGTGCCAGCAGCTTAGCGCGGGGAGGCACCGCTATGAGCTACACCTTC.

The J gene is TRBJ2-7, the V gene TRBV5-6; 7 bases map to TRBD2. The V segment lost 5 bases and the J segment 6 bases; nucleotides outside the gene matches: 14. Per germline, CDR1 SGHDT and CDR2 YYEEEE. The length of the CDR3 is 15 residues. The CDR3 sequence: CASSFPGGSGGEQYF. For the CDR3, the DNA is TGTGCCAGCAGTTTTCCGGGCGGGAGTGGAGGCGAGCAGTACTTC.

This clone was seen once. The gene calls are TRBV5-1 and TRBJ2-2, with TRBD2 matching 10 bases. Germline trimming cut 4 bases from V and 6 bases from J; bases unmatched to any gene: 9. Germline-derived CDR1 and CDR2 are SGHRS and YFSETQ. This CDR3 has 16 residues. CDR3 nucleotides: TGCGCCAGCAGCCCGGCAGCGGGAGGGCCGGCCGGGGAGCTGTTTTTT. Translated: CASSPAAGGPAGELFF.

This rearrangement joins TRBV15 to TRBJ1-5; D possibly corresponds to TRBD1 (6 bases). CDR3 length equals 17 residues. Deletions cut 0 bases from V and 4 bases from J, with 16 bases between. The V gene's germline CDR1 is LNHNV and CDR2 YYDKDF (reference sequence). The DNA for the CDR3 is TGTGCCACCAGCAGAGATTTCGGGACATCAGGAAATCAGCCCCAGCATTTT. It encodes CATSRDFGTSGNQPQHF.

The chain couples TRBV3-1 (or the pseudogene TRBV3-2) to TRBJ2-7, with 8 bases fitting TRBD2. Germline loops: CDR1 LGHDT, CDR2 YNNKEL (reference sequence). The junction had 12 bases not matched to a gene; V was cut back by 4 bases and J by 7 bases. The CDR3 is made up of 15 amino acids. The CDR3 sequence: CASSPLTAGAGEQYF. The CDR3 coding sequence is TGTGCCAGCAGCCCCCTGACAGCGGGAGCGGGAGAGCAGTACTTC.

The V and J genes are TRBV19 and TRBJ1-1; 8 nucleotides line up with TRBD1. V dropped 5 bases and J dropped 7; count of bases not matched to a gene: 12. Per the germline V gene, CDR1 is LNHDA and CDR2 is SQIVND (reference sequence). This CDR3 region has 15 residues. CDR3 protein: CASSADRGAGVEAFF. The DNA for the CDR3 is TGTGCCAGTAGTGCCGACAGGGGCGCCGGGGTTGAAGCTTTCTTT.

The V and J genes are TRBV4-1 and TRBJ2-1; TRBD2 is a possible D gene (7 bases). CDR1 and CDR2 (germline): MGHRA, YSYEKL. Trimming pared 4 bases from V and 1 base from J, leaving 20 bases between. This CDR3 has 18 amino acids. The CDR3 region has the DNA TGCGCCAGCAGCCTTACCGGGGGGCCTGGCCAATCCTACAATGAGCAGTTCTTC. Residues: CASSLTGGPGQSYNEQFF.

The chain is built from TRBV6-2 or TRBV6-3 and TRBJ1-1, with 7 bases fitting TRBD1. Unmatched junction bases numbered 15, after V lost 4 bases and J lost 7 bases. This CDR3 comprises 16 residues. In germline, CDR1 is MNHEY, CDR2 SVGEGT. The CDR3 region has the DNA TGTGCCAGCAGTTTTGCCCCTACAGGGGCCGGGGGTGAAGCTTTCTTT. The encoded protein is CASSFAPTGAGGEAFF.

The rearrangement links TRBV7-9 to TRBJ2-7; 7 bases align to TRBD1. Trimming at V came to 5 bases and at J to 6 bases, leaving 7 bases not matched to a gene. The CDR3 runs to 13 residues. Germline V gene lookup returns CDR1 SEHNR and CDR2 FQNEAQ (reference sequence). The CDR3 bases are TGTGCCAGCAGCATACAGGGGTCGGGCGAGCAGTACTTC. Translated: CASSIQGSGEQYF.

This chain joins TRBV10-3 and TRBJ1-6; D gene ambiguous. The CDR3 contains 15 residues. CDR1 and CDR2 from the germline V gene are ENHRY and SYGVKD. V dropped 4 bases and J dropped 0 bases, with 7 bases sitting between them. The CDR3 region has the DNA TGTGCCATCAGTGGAGGAAGCTCCTATAATTCACCCCTCCACTTT. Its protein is CAISGGSSYNSPLHF.

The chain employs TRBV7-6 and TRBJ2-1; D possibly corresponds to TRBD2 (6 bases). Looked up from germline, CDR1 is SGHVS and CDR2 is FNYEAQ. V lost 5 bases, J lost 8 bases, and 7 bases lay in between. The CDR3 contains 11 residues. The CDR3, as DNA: TGTGCCAGCAGCCAGCGGGATGAGCAGTTCTTC. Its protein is CASSQRDEQFF.

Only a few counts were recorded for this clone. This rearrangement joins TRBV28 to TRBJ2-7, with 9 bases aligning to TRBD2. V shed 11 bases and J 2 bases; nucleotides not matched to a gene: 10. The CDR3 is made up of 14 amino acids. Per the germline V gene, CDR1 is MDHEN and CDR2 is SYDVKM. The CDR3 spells CAVRTTSGTYEQYF. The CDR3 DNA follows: TGTGCCGTCCGTACGACTAGCGGAACCTACGAGCAGTACTTC.

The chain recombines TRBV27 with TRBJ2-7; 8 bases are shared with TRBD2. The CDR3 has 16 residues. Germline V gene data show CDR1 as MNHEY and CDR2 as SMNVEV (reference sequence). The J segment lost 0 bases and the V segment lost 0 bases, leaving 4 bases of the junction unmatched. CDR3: CASSLSRGTSSYEQYF. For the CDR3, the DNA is TGTGCCAGCAGTTTATCTCGGGGGACTAGCTCCTACGAGCAGTACTTC.

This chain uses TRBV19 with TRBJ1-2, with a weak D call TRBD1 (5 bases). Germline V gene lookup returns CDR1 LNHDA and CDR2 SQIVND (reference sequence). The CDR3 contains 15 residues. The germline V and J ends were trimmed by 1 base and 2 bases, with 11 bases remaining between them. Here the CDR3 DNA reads TGTGCCAGTAGTATAGCTCCGACAGAAAACTATGGCTACACCTTC. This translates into CASSIAPTENYGYTF.

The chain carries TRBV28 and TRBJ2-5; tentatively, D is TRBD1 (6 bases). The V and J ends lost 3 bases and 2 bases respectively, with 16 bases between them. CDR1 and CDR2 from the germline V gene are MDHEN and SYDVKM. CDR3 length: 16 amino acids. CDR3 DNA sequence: TGTGCCAGCAGTTTCCAGGGGCCAATAAATCAAGAGACCCAGTACTTC. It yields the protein CASSFQGPINQETQYF.

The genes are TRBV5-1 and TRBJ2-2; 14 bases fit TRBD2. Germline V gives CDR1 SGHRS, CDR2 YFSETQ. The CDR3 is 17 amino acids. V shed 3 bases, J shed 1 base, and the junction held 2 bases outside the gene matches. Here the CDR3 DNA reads TGCGCCAGCAGCTCCGGGACTAGCGGGAGGAACACCGGGGAGCTGTTTTTT. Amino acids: CASSSGTSGRNTGELFF.

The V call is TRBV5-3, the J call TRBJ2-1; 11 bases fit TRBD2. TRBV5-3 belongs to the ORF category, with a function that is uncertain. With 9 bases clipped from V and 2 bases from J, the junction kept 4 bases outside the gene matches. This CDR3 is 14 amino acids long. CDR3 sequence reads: CATETSGAYNEQFF. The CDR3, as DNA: TGTGCCACGGAGACTAGCGGGGCCTACAATGAGCAGTTCTTC.

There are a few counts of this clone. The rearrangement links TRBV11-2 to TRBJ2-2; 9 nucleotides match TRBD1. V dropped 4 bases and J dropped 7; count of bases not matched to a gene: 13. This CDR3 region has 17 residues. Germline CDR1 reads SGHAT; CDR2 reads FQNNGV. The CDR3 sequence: CASSSLAGTGFIGELFF. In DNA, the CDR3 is TGTGCCAGCAGCTCTTTAGCCGGGACAGGGTTTATCGGGGAGCTGTTTTTT.